The table lists the clone carrying this TCR beta chain with many counts. Germline-derived CDR1 and CDR2 are SGHNT and YYREEE (reference sequence). V was pared by 2 bases and J by 2 bases, with 6 bases of the junction left unmatched. There are 15 residues in the CDR3. The time point denotes: healthy volunteer bleed at 2 weeks. From whole blood left unfractionated, total RNA was extracted. The sample belongs to a study of human T cells and chemical hapten exposure. Study information: Variation in per-sample TCR yields came mainly from small pooled library volume differences.

Individual cDNA molecules (in the library) carried attached unique molecular identifiers. In the original processing: Sample-level TCR yields exhibited a median of approximately 96,000, with a range of about 20,000 to 750,000. TCRdb recomputed calls from the RACE reads with MiXCR, one row per CDR3 protein. These V and J calls are TCRdb output, not the study's own analysis. The table shows about 130,000 distinct CDR3 sequences, with approximately 10% occurring only once. This sequence joins TRBV5-4 and TRBJ2-7, with 8 positions matching TRBD1. The sample comprised whole blood. The source is a male donor in good health. Some clones in this sample may be carry-over from other donors' samples. The CDR3 is CASSFRTGLTYEQYF. CDR3 in DNA: TGTGCCAGCAGCTTCCGGACAGGGCTAACCTACGAGCAGTACTTC.